A selection of T cell receptor beta chains follows, all from one sample in a study of cytomegalovirus exposure and HLA in healthy donors. The assay was immunoSEQ multiplex PCR, and TCRdb's table has in-frame clones only and misses some. This table has approximately 52,000 clones, 65% to 80% appearing once. The sequencing input was PBMCs. The receptors were sampled from a middle-aged man in good health and CMV-seropositive. CDR3s include the opening cysteine and the closing phenylalanine or tryptophan. Each record gives: CDR3 length, V gene, clone size, D gene, J gene, CDR3 DNA, CDR3 protein. The D gene is left open where the match is weak. Size is stated for part of the rows, as once, few or many counts, or as a class when the clone is expanded.

>13|TRBV2|-|-|TRBJ2-5
TGTGCCAGCAGCGAATCCCGGCAAGAGACCCAGTACTTC
CASSESRQETQYF
>13|TRBV19|-|TRBD1|TRBJ2-7
TGTGCCAGTAGTCTTAGGGGGCCCTACGAGCAGTACTTC
CASSLRGPYEQYF
>14|TRBV5-1|-|-|TRBJ2-5
TGCGCCAGCAGCTTGGATCCGGGTCAAGAGACCCAGTACTTC
CASSLDPGQETQYF
>13|TRBV7-3|-|-|TRBJ2-2
TGTGCCAGCAGCTTAGGCGGGTCCGGGGAGCTGTTTTTT
CASSLGGSGELFF
>15|TRBV5-1|-|TRBD2|TRBJ2-7
TGCGCCAGCAGCAGACGTCAAGGGAGGGCCTACGAGCAGTACTTC
CASSRRQGRAYEQYF
>18|TRBV4-1|-|TRBD2|TRBJ2-3
TGCGCCAGCACGGAGAGCGGGGGGACCTCAGCCCGCACAGATACGCAGTATTTT
CASTESGGTSARTDTQYF
>14|TRBV2|-|-|TRBJ2-7
TGTGCCAGCAGTCCTCCTGCAGGGGAATACGAGCAGTACTTC
CASSPPAGEYEQYF
>13|TRBV19|-|-|TRBJ2-3
TGTGCCAGTAGCATGGGTGGAGGAGATACGCAGTATTTT
CASSMGGGDTQYF
>13|TRBV5-1|-|-|TRBJ2-3
TGCGCCAGCAGCCCGGGTCCCACAGATACGCAGTATTTT
CASSPGPTDTQYF
>15|TRBV6-5|few|TRBD2|TRBJ2-2
TGTGCCAGCAGAGCGGGGGGTCGTAGGGGGGGGGAGCTGTTTTTT
CASRAGGRRGGELFF
>13|TRBV5-1|-|-|TRBJ2-2
TGCGCCAGCAGCTCGGACAGTTTCGGGGAGCTGTTTTTT
CASSSDSFGELFF
>16|TRBV14|-|-|TRBJ1-2
TGTGCCAGCAGCCAAGATCTCTCCGGGAGGGCCAGGGGCTACACCTTC
CASSQDLSGRARGYTF
>14|TRBV10-1|-|-|TRBJ2-7
TGCGCCAGCAGTGATCCCTCAGGTTCCTACGAGCAGTACTTC
CASSDPSGSYEQYF
>14|TRBV18|-|TRBD1|TRBJ1-3
TGTGCCAGCCTCCGGGACAGGGTCGGAAACACCATATATTTT
CASLRDRVGNTIYF
>15|TRBV7-9|-|-|TRBJ2-7
TGTGCCAGCAGTTCGGCTGGGACAACGTCCTACGAGCAGTACTTC
CASSSAGTTSYEQYF
>13|TRBV6-5|-|-|TRBJ1-5
TGTGCCAGCAGACAGGGATTAAATCAGCCCCAGCATTTT
CASRQGLNQPQHF
>13|TRBV5-4|-|-|TRBJ2-1
TGTGCCAGCAGCTTAGGAACTAGGGATGAGCAGTTCTTC
CASSLGTRDEQFF
>15|TRBV6-5|once|TRBD1|TRBJ1-2
TGTGCCAGCAGTGCCCACTTAAAGGGACAGTCCCGTCCAACCTTC
CASSAHLKGQSRPTF
>15|TRBV5-1|-|TRBD1|TRBJ1-2
TGCGCCAGCAGCCCCCAACCGGGACAGGGGGACGGCTACACCTTC
CASSPQPGQGDGYTF
>14|TRBV13|once|-|TRBJ1-1
TGTGCCAGCAGCAAGGACAGCCGCTTTGGTGGAGCTTTCTTT
CASSKDSRFGGAFF
>14|TRBV9|few|-|TRBJ1-4
TGTGCCAGCAGCGTGTGGTTCAGAGGGGAAAAACTGTTTTTT
CASSVWFRGEKLFF
>16|TRBV7-3|few|-|TRBJ2-1
TGTGCCAGCAGCTTAGTATTGGGGGGAGGTTACAATGAGCAGTTCTTC
CASSLVLGGGYNEQFF
>14|TRBV5-6|-|TRBD1|TRBJ1-5
TGTGCCAGCAGCTTGAGACAGGGGGCGAAGCCCCAGCATTTT
CASSLRQGAKPQHF
>14|TRBV6-1|once|TRBD1|TRBJ1-2
TGTGCCAGCAGCACAGGGGGGGCTAATGTAGGCTACACCTTC
CASSTGGANVGYTF
>16|TRBV5-1|-|-|TRBJ1-4
TGCGCCAGCAGCTTGGGACGAGGTCGAACTAATGAAAAACTGTTTTTT
CASSLGRGRTNEKLFF
>14|TRBV9|-|-|TRBJ1-6
TGTGCCAGCAGTTTAGGGACAAACGGTTCACCCCTCCACTTT
CASSLGTNGSPLHF
>11|TRBV5-1|few|-|TRBJ2-2
TGCGCCGTATCAGGGCCCGGGGAGCTGTTTTTT
CAVSGPGELFF
>13|TRBV14|few|-|TRBJ1-2
TGTGCCAGCAGCCAAGATATAGGGGCGGTCGGCACCTTC
CASSQDIGAVGTF
>16|TRBV7-9|-|-|TRBJ2-7
TGTGCCAGCAGCTTAGGGGCGGGGCGGAGCTCCTACGAGCAGTACTTC
CASSLGAGRSSYEQYF
>13|TRBV6-1|-|TRBD1|TRBJ1-4
TGTGCCAGCAGCGGACAGGGGAATGAAAAACTGTTTTTT
CASSGQGNEKLFF
>15|TRBV9|few|TRBD2|TRBJ2-2
TGTGCCAGCAGCCTCTGGGAGGGCTATCCCGGGGAGCTGTTTTTT
CASSLWEGYPGELFF
>16|TRBV25-1|-|TRBD1|TRBJ2-7
TGTGCCAGCAGTGAAACCCCCGGGACAGTTCCTTCGACGCAGTACTTC
CASSETPGTVPSTQYF
>13|TRBV19|-|-|TRBJ2-7
TGTGCCAGTAGTATCGACACTTCCTACGAGCAGTACTTC
CASSIDTSYEQYF
>17|TRBV4-3|-|TRBD1|TRBJ2-5
TGCGCCAGCAGCCAAGGGACAGGGAAATTGCTCGAAGAGACCCAGTACTTC
CASSQGTGKLLEETQYF
>12|TRBV11-3|-|-|TRBJ1-2
TGTGCCAGCAGCCTGGGGGGGTTCGGCTACACCTTC
CASSLGGFGYTF
>14|TRBV5-6|-|-|TRBJ2-4
TGTGCCTCCTCACGACTAGGGGCCAAAAACATTCAGTACTTC
CASSRLGAKNIQYF
>14|TRBV27|-|-|TRBJ1-6
TGTGCCAGCAGCCCAGATCGCAGGGGTTCACCCCTCCACTTT
CASSPDRRGSPLHF
>16|TRBV10-3|-|TRBD2|TRBJ2-1
TGTGCCATCAGTGAGTCGGATAGCGGGGTAGGCAATGAGCAGTTCTTC
CAISESDSGVGNEQFF
>13|TRBV25-1|-|TRBD1|TRBJ2-3
TGTGCCAGCAGGACAGGGGGAGGAGATACGCAGTATTTT
CASRTGGGDTQYF
>14|TRBV6-5|-|TRBD2|TRBJ2-7
TGTGCCAGCAGCGGACTAGCCTCAGGCTACGAGCAGTACTTC
CASSGLASGYEQYF
>15|TRBV29-1|-|TRBD1|TRBJ2-1
TGCAGCGTTGCCAGCGGGACAGGGGGCTACAATGAGCAGTTCTTC
CSVASGTGGYNEQFF
>12|TRBV11-3|-|TRBD2|TRBJ2-7
TGTGCCAGCAGCTCCGGCGGGGGGTCCCAGTACTTC
CASSSGGGSQYF